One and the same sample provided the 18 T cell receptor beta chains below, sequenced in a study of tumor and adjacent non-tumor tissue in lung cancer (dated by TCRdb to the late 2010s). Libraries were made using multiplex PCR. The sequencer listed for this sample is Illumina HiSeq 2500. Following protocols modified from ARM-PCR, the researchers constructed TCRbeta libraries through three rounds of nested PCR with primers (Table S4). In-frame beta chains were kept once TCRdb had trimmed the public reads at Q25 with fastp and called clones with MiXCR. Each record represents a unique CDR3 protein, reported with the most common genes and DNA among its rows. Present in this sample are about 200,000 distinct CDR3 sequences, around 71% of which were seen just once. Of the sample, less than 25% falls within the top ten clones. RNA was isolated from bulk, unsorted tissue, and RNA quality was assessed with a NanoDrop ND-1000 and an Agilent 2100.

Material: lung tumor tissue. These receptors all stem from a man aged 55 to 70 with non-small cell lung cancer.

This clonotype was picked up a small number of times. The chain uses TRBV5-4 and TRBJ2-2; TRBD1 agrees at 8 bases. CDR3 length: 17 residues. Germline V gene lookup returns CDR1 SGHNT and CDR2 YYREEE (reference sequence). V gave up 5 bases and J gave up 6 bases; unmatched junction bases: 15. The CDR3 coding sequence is TGTGCCAGCAGTCAGGACAGGGTTAACCGGGTAGCCGGGGAGCTGTTTTTT. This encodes CASSQDRVNRVAGELFF.

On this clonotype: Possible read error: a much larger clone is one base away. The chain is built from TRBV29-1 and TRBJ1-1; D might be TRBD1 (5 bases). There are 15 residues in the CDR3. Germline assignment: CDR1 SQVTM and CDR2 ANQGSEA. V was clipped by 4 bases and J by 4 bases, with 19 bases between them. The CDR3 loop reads CSVAPLQYGGTEAFF. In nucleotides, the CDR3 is TGCAGCGTTGCCCCGCTACAATACGGGGGCACTGAAGCTTTCTTT.

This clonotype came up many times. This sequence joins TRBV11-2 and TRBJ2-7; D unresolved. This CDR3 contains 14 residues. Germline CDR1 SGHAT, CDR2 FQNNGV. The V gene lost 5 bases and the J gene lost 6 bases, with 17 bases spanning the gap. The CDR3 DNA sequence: TGTGCCAGCAGCGGTGGACGGGCTTTCCTCGAGCAGTACTTC. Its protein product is CASSGGRAFLEQYF.

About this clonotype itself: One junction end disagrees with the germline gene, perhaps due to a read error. The CDR3 loop reads CASALSQLAGNTGELFF. The CDR3 DNA reads as TGTGCTAGTGCTTTGTCCCAACTAGCGGGGAACACCGGGGAGCTGTTTTTT. The chain employs TRBV12-5 and TRBJ2-2; 9 bases are a match to TRBD2. Germline V CDR1 and CDR2: LGHNT, FRNRAP. The CDR3 spans 17 residues.

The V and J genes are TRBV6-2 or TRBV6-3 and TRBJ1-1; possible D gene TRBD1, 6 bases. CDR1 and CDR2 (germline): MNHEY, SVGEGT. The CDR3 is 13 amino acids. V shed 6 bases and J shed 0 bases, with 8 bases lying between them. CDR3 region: CASSPGVNTEAFF. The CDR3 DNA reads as TGTGCCAGCAGCCCAGGGGTGAACACTGAAGCTTTCTTT.

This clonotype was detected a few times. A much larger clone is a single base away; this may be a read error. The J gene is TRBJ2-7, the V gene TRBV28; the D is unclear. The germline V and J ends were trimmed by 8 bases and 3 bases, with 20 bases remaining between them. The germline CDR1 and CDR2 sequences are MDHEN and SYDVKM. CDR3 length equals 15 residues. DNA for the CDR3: TGTGCCAGCGGTTCCGACTCCCCACCCGGCTACGAGCAGTACTTC. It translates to CASGSDSPPGYEQYF.

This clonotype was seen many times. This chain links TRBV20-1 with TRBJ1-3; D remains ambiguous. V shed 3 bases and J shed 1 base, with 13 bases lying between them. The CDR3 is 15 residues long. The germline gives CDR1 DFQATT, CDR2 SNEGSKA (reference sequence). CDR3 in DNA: TGCAGTGCTAGCCCCACATCGGGTTCTGGAAACACCATATATTTT. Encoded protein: CSASPTSGSGNTIYF.

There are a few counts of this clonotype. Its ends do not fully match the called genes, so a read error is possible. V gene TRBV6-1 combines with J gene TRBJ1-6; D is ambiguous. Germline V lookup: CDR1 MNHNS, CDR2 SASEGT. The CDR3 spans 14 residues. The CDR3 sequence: CTSSYTASNSPLHF. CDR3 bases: TGTACCAGCAGTTACACGGCCTCGAATTCACCCCTCCACTTT.

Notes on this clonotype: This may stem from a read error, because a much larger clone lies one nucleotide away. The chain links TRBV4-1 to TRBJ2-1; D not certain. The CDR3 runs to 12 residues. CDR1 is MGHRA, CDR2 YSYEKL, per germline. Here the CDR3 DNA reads TGCGCCAGCAGACAAGACTACAATGAGCAGTTCTTC. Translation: CASRQDYNEQFF.

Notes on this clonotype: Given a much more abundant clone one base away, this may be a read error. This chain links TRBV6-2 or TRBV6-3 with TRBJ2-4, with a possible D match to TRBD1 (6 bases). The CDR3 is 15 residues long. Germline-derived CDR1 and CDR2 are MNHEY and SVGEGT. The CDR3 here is CAISITGIAKNIQYF. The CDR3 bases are TGTGCCATCAGTATCACAGGGATAGCCAAAAACATTCAGTACTTC.

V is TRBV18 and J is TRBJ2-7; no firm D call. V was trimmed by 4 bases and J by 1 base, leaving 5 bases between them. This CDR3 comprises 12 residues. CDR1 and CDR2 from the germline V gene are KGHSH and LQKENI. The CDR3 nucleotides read TGTGCCAGCTCACGGTATTCCTACGAGCAGTACTTC. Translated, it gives CASSRYSYEQYF.

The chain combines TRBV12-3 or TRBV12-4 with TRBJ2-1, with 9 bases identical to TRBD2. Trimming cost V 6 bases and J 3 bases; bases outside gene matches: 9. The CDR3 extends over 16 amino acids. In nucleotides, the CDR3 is TGTGCCAGCAGGTCCTTAGCGGGAGAACACTACAATGAGCAGTTCTTC. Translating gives CASRSLAGEHYNEQFF.

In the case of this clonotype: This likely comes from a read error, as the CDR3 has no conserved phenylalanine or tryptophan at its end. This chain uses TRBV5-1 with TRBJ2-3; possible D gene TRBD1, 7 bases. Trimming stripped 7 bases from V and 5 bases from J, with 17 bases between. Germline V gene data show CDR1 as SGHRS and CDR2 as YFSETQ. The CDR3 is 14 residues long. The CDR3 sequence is CASADRRGEDTQYV. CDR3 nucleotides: TGCGCCAGCGCGGACAGGAGGGGTGAAGATACGCAGTATGTT.

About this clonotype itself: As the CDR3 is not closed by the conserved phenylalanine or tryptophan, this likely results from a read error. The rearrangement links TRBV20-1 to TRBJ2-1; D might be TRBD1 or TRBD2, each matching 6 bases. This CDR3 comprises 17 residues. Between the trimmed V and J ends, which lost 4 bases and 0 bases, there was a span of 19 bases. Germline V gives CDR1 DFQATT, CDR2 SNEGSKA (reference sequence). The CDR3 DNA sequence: TGCAGTGCTACCGGGGCAGGGGCGGGGCCCTCCTACAATGAGCAGTTCCTC. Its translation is CSATGAGAGPSYNEQFL.

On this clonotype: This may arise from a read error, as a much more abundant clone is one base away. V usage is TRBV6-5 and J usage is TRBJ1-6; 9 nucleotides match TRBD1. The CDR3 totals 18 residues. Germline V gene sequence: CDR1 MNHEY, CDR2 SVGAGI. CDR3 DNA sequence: TGTGCCAGCAATTACGGTAGCACAGGGGGCGCCCCAAACTCACCCCTCCACTTT. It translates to CASNYGSTGGAPNSPLHF.

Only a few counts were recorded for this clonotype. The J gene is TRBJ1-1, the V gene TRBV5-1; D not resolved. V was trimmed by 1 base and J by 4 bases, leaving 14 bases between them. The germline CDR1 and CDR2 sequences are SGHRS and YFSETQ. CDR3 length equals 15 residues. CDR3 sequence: CASSLTLGVATEAFF. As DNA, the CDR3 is TGCGCCAGCAGCTTGACCCTCGGTGTGGCCACTGAAGCTTTCTTT.

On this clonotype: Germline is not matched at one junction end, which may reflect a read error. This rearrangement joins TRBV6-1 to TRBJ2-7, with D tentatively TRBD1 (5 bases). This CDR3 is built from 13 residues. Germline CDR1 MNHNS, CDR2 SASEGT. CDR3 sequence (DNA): TGTACCAGCAGTATTACAGGTACCTACGAGCAGTACTTC. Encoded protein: CTSSITGTYEQYF.

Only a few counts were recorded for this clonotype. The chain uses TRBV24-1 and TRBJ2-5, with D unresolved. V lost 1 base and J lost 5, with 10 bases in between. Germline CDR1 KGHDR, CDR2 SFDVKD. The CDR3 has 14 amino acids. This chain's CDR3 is CATSDFNTPETQYF. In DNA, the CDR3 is TGTGCCACCAGTGATTTTAACACCCCCGAGACCCAGTACTTC.